A single sample gave rise to the 24 T cell receptor beta chains below, sequenced in a study of CD8 T cells in ankylosing spondylitis. TCRdb re-derived calls from the 5' RACE reads in MiXCR, one entry per CDR3 protein. The data contain about 90,000 distinct CDR3 sequences, around 26% of them seen just once; the ten biggest clones take up around 59%. Source material: blood, either unsorted or a sorted T cell fraction (not recorded which). These receptors all come from a male donor with ankylosing spondylitis or in good health (not recorded which).

CDR3 in DNA: TGCGCCAGCAGCTTGGATAGCTCGGGGGGGCGAAAAGCTTTCTTT. This translates into CASSLDSSGGRKAFF. The J gene is TRBJ1-1, the V gene TRBV5-1, with TRBD1 as a possible D gene (6 bases). Germline loops: CDR1 SGHRS, CDR2 YFSETQ. V gave up 0 bases and J gave up 9 bases, with 18 bases separating them. This CDR3 comprises 15 residues.

CDR3 sequence (DNA): TGTGCCATCAGTGAGACGGGGAACAATGAGCAGTTCTTC. Encoded protein: CAISETGNNEQFF. The chain joins TRBV10-3 to TRBJ2-1; D is possibly TRBD2 (5 bases). Germline CDR1 and CDR2: ENHRY and SYGVKD. The CDR3 length is 13 residues. V lost 2 bases and J lost 5, with 7 bases in between.

V gene TRBV24-1 combines with J gene TRBJ2-1, with a tentative D call TRBD1 (6 bases). Germline V gene data show CDR1 as KGHDR and CDR2 as SFDVKD. V gave up 3 bases and J gave up 1 base, with 9 bases separating them. The CDR3 extends over 15 amino acids. The CDR3 DNA reads as TGTGCCACCAGTGATCGCAGGGGTTCCTACAATGAGCAGTTCTTC. Protein product: CATSDRRGSYNEQFF.

This clonotype was seen more than once but under ten times. The chain is built from TRBV7-2 and TRBJ2-3, with TRBD1 identical over 11 bases. CDR1 is SGHTA, CDR2 FQGNSA, per germline. V dropped 5 bases and J dropped 3; count of bases not matched to a gene: 1. The CDR3 totals 14 residues. The CDR3 nucleotides read TGTGCCAGCAGCAGGGACAGGGGGACAGATACGCAGTATTTT. Encoded protein: CASSRDRGTDTQYF.

J is TRBJ2-2 and V is TRBV14, with D tentatively TRBD2 (5 bases). Germline values: CDR1 SGHDN, CDR2 FVKESK. CDR3 size: 15 residues. V gave up 2 bases and J gave up 4 bases, with 11 bases separating them. The CDR3 DNA sequence: TGTGCCAGCAGCCAAATGAGGGCGCGCACCGGGGAGCTGTTTTTT. It codes for CASSQMRARTGELFF.

This clonotype has only a few counts. The chain combines TRBV5-1 with TRBJ1-4; D remains unclear. V was shortened by 4 bases and J by 8 bases, with 9 bases between the two germline ends. The CDR3 runs to 12 residues. Germline V CDR1 and CDR2: SGHRS, YFSETQ. CDR3 region: CASSANEEKLFF. The CDR3 DNA follows: TGCGCCAGCAGCGCGAACGAGGAAAAACTGTTTTTT.

The chain joins TRBV15 to TRBJ2-5, with D unclear. The CDR3 extends over 16 amino acids. V lost 1 base to trimming and J lost 4 bases, with 16 bases between them. Germline lookup yields CDR1 LNHNV and CDR2 YYDKDF (reference sequence). The CDR3 DNA reads TGTGCCACCAGCAGAGCTCGTTCCTCGAGCCCAGAGACCCAGTACTTC. Translation gives CATSRARSSSPETQYF.

This clonotype came up a few times. The rearrangement joins TRBV7-9 to TRBJ1-2; D is unresolved. The germline gives CDR1 SEHNR, CDR2 FQNEAQ (reference sequence). V dropped 4 bases and J dropped 5 bases, with 14 bases sitting between them. The CDR3 runs to 14 residues. For the CDR3, the DNA is TGTGCCAGCAGCTACCCAACTTCGGGGTATGGCTACACCTTC. Translated: CASSYPTSGYGYTF.

V gene TRBV5-6 combines with J gene TRBJ2-2; D is perhaps TRBD1 (6 bases). Trimming removed 2 bases at V and 2 bases at J, with 13 bases between. The CDR3 contains 16 residues. Germline loops: CDR1 SGHDT, CDR2 YYEEEE. The chain's CDR3 is CASSFQTGANTGELFF. Written as DNA, the CDR3 is TGTGCCAGCAGCTTTCAGACAGGAGCCAACACCGGGGAGCTGTTTTTT.

The genes are TRBV27 and TRBJ2-3; 10 positions agree with TRBD1. Germline lookup yields CDR1 MNHEY and CDR2 SMNVEV (reference sequence). The CDR3 totals 17 residues. V trimming: 2 bases; J trimming: 7 bases; junction bases outside the gene matches: 12. The CDR3 spells CASSLGWGQGRGNTQYF. The CDR3, as DNA: TGTGCCAGCAGTTTAGGCTGGGGACAGGGGCGAGGGAATACGCAGTATTTT.

In its sample, this clonotype ranks as medium-sized (0.01 to 0.1%). This rearrangement joins TRBV27 to TRBJ1-4; the D gene is possibly TRBD1 (5 bases). CDR3 length: 12 residues. CDR1 and CDR2 (germline): MNHEY, SMNVEV (reference sequence). Trimming cost V 5 bases and J 14 bases, with 15 bases left between them. The CDR3 DNA sequence: TGTGCCAGCAGTCCTGGGACCGGGGTTCTGTTTTTT. It specifies CASSPGTGVLFF.

The chain has TRBV7-3 and TRBJ2-2; the D gene is possibly TRBD1 (5 bases). The CDR3 has 15 residues. Germline V CDR1 and CDR2: SGHTA, FQGTGA. Trimming left V 5 bases short and J 3 bases short, with 13 bases between. CDR3 DNA sequence: TGTGCCAGCAGCCCCAGGGCCCCGGACACCGGGGAGCTGTTTTTT. This codes for CASSPRAPDTGELFF.

The sample holds one count of this clonotype. J is TRBJ1-5 and V is TRBV21-1; the DNA was not used to check the table's D call, TRBD1. TRBV21-1 represents a pseudogene. There are 16 residues in the CDR3. As DNA, the CDR3 is TGTGCCAGCACCAACTCGACAGGGTCTCCCCGGCAGCCCCAGCATTTT. Its protein is CASTNSTGSPRQPQHF.

A few counts support this clonotype. This chain uses TRBV20-1 with TRBJ1-1, with 10 bases matching TRBD1. The germline CDR1 and CDR2 sequences are DFQATT and SNEGSKA (reference sequence). The CDR3 totals 13 residues. V was clipped by 4 bases and J by 11 bases; unmatched bases: 10. The CDR3 region is CSATSGTGVDAFF. The CDR3 region has the DNA TGCAGTGCTACGTCCGGGACAGGGGTTGACGCTTTCTTT.

The CDR3 reads CASRDLTDTQYF. CDR3 nucleotide sequence: TGCGCCAGCAGGGACCTCACAGATACGCAGTATTTT. The chain joins TRBV5-1 to TRBJ2-3; no clear D gene. Germline values: CDR1 SGHRS, CDR2 YFSETQ. There are 12 residues in the CDR3. The V end was cut by 5 bases, the J end by 2 bases, with 6 bases between.

The genes are TRBV5-1 and TRBJ2-7; D gene uncertain. The CDR3 consists of 11 residues. The germline gives CDR1 SGHRS, CDR2 YFSETQ. V lost 5 bases and J 2 bases, leaving 5 bases between the germline ends. CDR3 residues: CASRSAYEQYF. DNA of the CDR3: TGCGCCAGCAGAAGTGCCTACGAGCAGTACTTC.

V is TRBV5-1 and J is TRBJ1-1; 7 bases align to TRBD1. This CDR3 has 18 amino acids. In germline, CDR1 is SGHRS, CDR2 YFSETQ. The junction had 19 bases not matched to a gene; V was cut back by 4 bases and J by 4 bases. The CDR3 protein is CASSPGQALLGRVTEAFF. Here the CDR3 DNA reads TGCGCCAGCAGCCCCGGACAGGCCCTATTGGGGCGGGTCACTGAAGCTTTCTTT.

V is TRBV6-6 and J is TRBJ2-7; a weak D match, TRBD1 (6 bases). Per the germline V gene, CDR1 is MNHNY and CDR2 is SVGAGI (reference sequence). Trimming shortened V by 0 bases and J by 5 bases, and 8 bases separated the two germline ends. The CDR3 is 13 residues long. As DNA, the CDR3 is TGTGCCAGCAGTTACTCGAGGGGGAACGAGCAGTACGTC. Translated, it gives CASSYSRGNEQYV.

This clonotype was found a few times. The chain joins TRBV29-1 to TRBJ2-7; TRBD1 aligns across 7 bases. Germline trimming cut 6 bases from V and 6 bases from J; bases unmatched to any gene: 17. Germline CDR1 and CDR2: SQVTM and ANQGSEA. The CDR3 runs 15 residues. The CDR3 sequence is CSVGRPRGRSVEQYF. In DNA form, the CDR3 reads TGCAGCGTGGGGAGACCTAGGGGGCGCTCTGTCGAGCAGTACTTC.

This clonotype was picked up many times. Sequence at one end of the junction differs from germline and may be a read error. V usage is TRBV29-1 and J usage is TRBJ1-2; the D is unclear. The CDR3 length is 8 residues. Looked up from germline, CDR1 is SQVTM and CDR2 is ANQGSEA. The DNA of the CDR3 is TGCAGCGTTGAAGACCAGGCCTTC. Translation: CSVEDQAF.

This chain uses TRBV7-2 with TRBJ1-1; 10 nucleotides agree with TRBD1. V dropped 2 bases and J dropped 7; count of bases not matched to a gene: 4. Germline assignment: CDR1 SGHTA and CDR2 FQGNSA. This CDR3 region has 14 residues. CDR3 nucleotides: TGTGCCAGCAGCTTACGACAGGGGGCTGGTGAAGCTTTCTTT. Protein sequence: CASSLRQGAGEAFF.

The chain couples TRBV3-1 to TRBJ2-2; D is unresolved. This CDR3 spans 13 amino acids. Germline lookup yields CDR1 LGHDT and CDR2 YNNKEL (reference sequence). V was cut by 4 bases and J by 9 bases, with 12 bases left in between. Here the CDR3 reads CASSRAPLRELFF. The CDR3 DNA is TGTGCCAGCAGCCGGGCCCCACTCAGGGAGCTGTTTTTT.

The chain has TRBV15 and TRBJ2-1; 8 bases align to TRBD2. Germline V gives CDR1 LNHNV, CDR2 YYDKDF (reference sequence). The CDR3 spans 19 residues. J lost 7 bases, V lost 1 base, and 18 bases had no gene match. The CDR3 spells CATSRGGQAGAYLINEQFF. DNA for the CDR3: TGTGCCACCAGCAGAGGAGGACAAGCGGGAGCATATCTTATAAATGAGCAGTTCTTC.

The V and J genes are TRBV6-1 and TRBJ2-1, with 8 bases fitting TRBD2. V gave up 6 bases and J gave up 7 bases; unmatched junction bases: 11. Germline V gene data show CDR1 as MNHNS and CDR2 as SASEGT. This CDR3 is 15 amino acids long. CDR3 DNA sequence: TGTGCCAGCAGCAGGTATCGGGGGGGCCAGAATGAGCAGTTCTTC. This encodes CASSRYRGGQNEQFF.